One TCR beta chain is described in this entry. This entry comes from a study of blood T cell repertoires in COVID-19. The CDR3 has 15 residues. Trimming took 7 bases from V and 2 from J, leaving 17 bases between them. Germline V lookup: CDR1 LNHNV, CDR2 YYDKDF (reference sequence). In the study's own analysis: Using reference gene primer amplification, nucleated cell counts were estimated. TCRdb keeps only in-frame clones here, not all; method: immunoSEQ multiplex PCR. D and trimming come from the DNA, and the V and J calls and clone size come from that table. The repertoire holds approximately 130,000 clones, around three quarters seen once, with less than 14% in the top ten.

This sequence originates from a human donor in a cohort sampled during active COVID-19. The chain joins TRBV15 to TRBJ2-5, with D unresolved. The sample was peripheral blood. The CDR3: CATTSSSRVQETQYF. CDR3 DNA: TGTGCCACCACCTCTAGTAGTCGAGTACAAGAGACCCAGTACTTC.